This passage covers 27 T cell receptor beta chains from one sample sequenced in a study of shared T cell receptors in the human thymus. Sequenced by immunoSEQ multiplex PCR; TCRdb stores in-frame clones only, minus some. The sample comprises about 540,000 clones, 70% to 80% of which are singletons, and roughly 0.013% rests with the top ten. Separately, the same data were catalogued under a study of human thymus T cells.

The sequenced sample was thymocytes. The receptors stem from a boy under two years old with a congenital heart defect.

V usage is TRBV7-7 and J usage is TRBJ2-5; 14 bases agree with TRBD2. After removal of 4 bases from V and 5 bases from J, the junction contained 3 bases not matched to a gene. Germline assignment: CDR1 SSHAT and CDR2 FNYEAQ (reference sequence). The length of the CDR3 is 15 residues. Here the CDR3 reads CASSSGLAGVETQYF. CDR3 sequence (DNA): TGTGCCAGCAGCTCGGGACTAGCGGGGGTCGAGACCCAGTACTTC.

This clone was observed a handful of times. The V gene is TRBV5-6, the J gene TRBJ1-2, with D perhaps TRBD1 (5 bases). Germline V CDR1 and CDR2: SGHDT, YYEEEE. The length of the CDR3 is 18 residues. V shed 1 base and J shed 8 bases, with 27 bases lying between them. The CDR3 DNA reads TGTGCCAGCAGCTTGCCCCCGACAGTAGGCCCCTGGATGGAGGGCTACACCTTC. It specifies CASSLPPTVGPWMEGYTF.

The CDR3 here is CASSQAIAGPRHTGELFF. CDR3 nucleotides: TGTGCCAGCAGCCAAGCGATAGCGGGACCGCGACACACCGGGGAGCTGTTTTTT. V and J are TRBV4-2 and TRBJ2-2; 8 bases fit TRBD2. V shed 1 base, J shed 3 bases, and the junction held 10 bases outside the gene matches. Germline assignment: CDR1 LGHNA and CDR2 YNFKEQ. The CDR3 runs 18 residues.

The chain links TRBV10-2 to TRBJ2-2; D possibly corresponds to TRBD2 (6 bases). The CDR3 is 16 amino acids. V was cut by 2 bases and J by 6 bases, with 16 bases left in between. The germline V gene encodes CDR1 WSHSY and CDR2 SAAADI. The CDR3 protein is CASSEQPGTPPGELFF. The DNA of the CDR3 is TGCGCCAGCAGTGAGCAGCCAGGGACTCCTCCCGGGGAGCTGTTTTTT.

This chain links TRBV4-1 with TRBJ2-7; 9 bases are shared with TRBD2. CDR1 is MGHRA and CDR2 is YSYEKL in the germline V gene. Trimming at V came to 8 bases and at J to 4 bases, leaving 12 bases not matched to a gene. The CDR3 is 15 residues long. CDR3 nucleotide sequence: TGCGCCAGCTCCCCGGCGAGCGGGAGGTCTTACGAGCAGTACTTC. This sequence encodes CASSPASGRSYEQYF.

The chain is built from TRBV2 and TRBJ2-7; 11 bases fit TRBD1. V trimming: 6 bases; J trimming: 2 bases; junction bases outside the gene matches: 6. This CDR3 has 15 amino acids. The germline V gene encodes CDR1 SNHLY and CDR2 FYNNEI. This chain's CDR3 is CASSPGTGGTYEQYF. In nucleotides, the CDR3 is TGTGCCAGCAGCCCGGGGACAGGGGGGACCTACGAGCAGTACTTC.

This chain joins TRBV25-1 and TRBJ2-1; maybe TRBD2 (7 bases). The CDR3 totals 17 residues. Trimming pared 6 bases from V and 6 bases from J, leaving 24 bases between. Looked up from germline, CDR1 is MGHDK and CDR2 is SYGVNS. Written as DNA, the CDR3 is TGTGCCAGCAGCCCCCGGCCTTGGGAGGGGGAGTCCAATGAGCAGTTCTTC. Its translation is CASSPRPWEGESNEQFF.

The CDR3 DNA follows: TGTGCCAGCAGTTTACACCAGGCCGAGCAGTACTTC. It codes for CASSLHQAEQYF. The chain combines TRBV7-9 with TRBJ2-7; D unclear. The CDR3 runs 12 residues. CDR1 and CDR2 from the germline V gene are SEHNR and FQNEAQ (reference sequence). Trimming stripped 6 bases from V and 6 bases from J, with 12 bases between.

This rearrangement joins TRBV6-6 to TRBJ2-1; tentative D call: TRBD2 (6 bases). The V end lost 2 bases, the J end lost 4 bases, and 15 bases lay between the germline ends. CDR3 length: 16 amino acids. The germline gives CDR1 MNHNY, CDR2 SVGAGI (reference sequence). CDR3 coding DNA: TGTGCCAGCAGTTACGCGCCGGGACTCTCTTACAATGAGCAGTTCTTC. Its protein product is CASSYAPGLSYNEQFF.

The chain has TRBV30 and TRBJ2-1, with 7 bases that match TRBD2. Trimming took 0 bases from V and 0 from J; bases not matched to a gene: 8. CDR1 and CDR2 from the germline V gene are GTSNPN and SVGIG (reference sequence). This CDR3 region has 17 residues. This CDR3 is CAWSVPSGGSSYNEQFF. CDR3 nucleotide sequence: TGTGCCTGGAGTGTACCCTCCGGCGGGAGCTCCTACAATGAGCAGTTCTTC.

The chain combines TRBV5-1 with TRBJ2-5; the D gene is possibly TRBD1 (6 bases). Deletions cut 2 bases from V and 7 bases from J, with 6 bases between. CDR1 and CDR2 (germline): SGHRS, YFSETQ. This CDR3 is built from 11 residues. For the CDR3, the DNA is TGCGCCAGCAGCTTAGGGGGGACCCAGTACTTC. Amino acid sequence: CASSLGGTQYF.

This chain joins TRBV15 and TRBJ2-1, with 10 nucleotides matching TRBD2. Trimming took 5 bases from V and 9 from J; bases not matched to a gene: 10. The CDR3 has 15 residues. Germline assignment: CDR1 LNHNV and CDR2 YYDKDF (reference sequence). The CDR3 nucleotides read TGTGCCACCAGCCTTAACCGACTAGCGGGTGGTGAGCAGTTCTTC. It codes for CATSLNRLAGGEQFF.

The chain is built from TRBV27 and TRBJ2-7; D perhaps matches TRBD2 (6 bases). The CDR3 covers 15 residues. With 3 bases removed from V and 3 bases from J, the gap between germline ends came to 15 bases. The V gene's germline CDR1 is MNHEY and CDR2 SMNVEV (reference sequence). Here the CDR3 reads CASSFGGSQGYEQYF. The CDR3 DNA follows: TGTGCCAGCAGTTTTGGAGGGTCCCAGGGCTACGAGCAGTACTTC.

This rearrangement joins TRBV21-1 to TRBJ1-2. TRBV21-1 is a pseudogene segment. The CDR3 length is 13 residues. The CDR3, as DNA: TGTGCCAGCAGCAGAGAGATTAACTATGGCTACACCTTC. Amino acids: CASSREINYGYTF.

The chain recombines TRBV13 with TRBJ2-5; TRBD1 matches at 8 bases. This CDR3 spans 18 amino acids. Trimming cost V 5 bases and J 4 bases; bases outside gene matches: 18. Per the germline V gene, CDR1 is PRHDT and CDR2 is FYEKMQ (reference sequence). The CDR3 DNA sequence: TGTGCCAGCAGCGTAAGACAGGGGACGAGGGTTTGGGGAGAGACCCAGTACTTC. The encoded protein is CASSVRQGTRVWGETQYF. Full variable domain (outside the CDR3, taken from reference TRBV13 and TRBJ2-5): AAGVIQSPRHLIKEKRETATLKCYPIPRHDTVYWYQQGPGQDPQFLISFYEKMQSDKGSIPDRFSAQQFSDYHSELNMSSLELGDSALYFCASSVRQGTRVWGETQYFGPGTRLLVL.

Concerning this clone: This same CDR3 is encoded by further DNA sequences in the sample. The chain joins TRBV5-6 to TRBJ2-3; 11 nucleotides align to TRBD1. Germline loops: CDR1 SGHDT, CDR2 YYEEEE. Trimming at V came to 0 bases and at J to 3 bases, leaving 6 bases not matched to a gene. This CDR3 region has 17 residues. CDR3: CASSLDRDRGGTDTQYF. As DNA, the CDR3 is TGTGCCAGCAGCTTGGACCGGGACAGGGGGGGAACAGATACGCAGTATTTT.

This chain uses TRBV29-1 with TRBJ1-2; D possibly corresponds to TRBD1 (6 bases). The CDR3 covers 12 residues. V was cut by 2 bases and J by 7 bases, with 11 bases left in between. The germline CDR1 and CDR2 sequences are SQVTM and ANQGSEA. The CDR3 nucleotides read TGCAGCGTTGAATACAGGGCAAGTGGCTACACCTTC. Protein: CSVEYRASGYTF.

CDR3 in amino acids: CASSLVGTGVLYGYTF. Written as DNA, the CDR3 is TGTGCCAGCAGCTTAGTGGGTACAGGGGTTCTCTATGGCTACACCTTC. The genes are TRBV7-2 and TRBJ1-2; TRBD1 aligns across 7 bases. CDR1 and CDR2 (germline): SGHTA, FQGNSA. V shed 1 base, J shed 4 bases, and the junction held 9 bases outside the gene matches. The CDR3 spans 16 residues.

Remarks on this clone: The sample contains more than one DNA sequence encoding this CDR3. The rearrangement uses TRBV4-3 and TRBJ1-2; tentatively, D is TRBD1 (5 bases). The CDR3 consists of 13 residues. The V gene lost 3 bases and the J gene lost 5 bases, with 10 bases spanning the gap. Germline V lookup: CDR1 LGHNA, CDR2 YSLEER. CDR3 coding DNA: TGCGCCAGCAGCCATGAGGGGAGGTATGGCTACACCTTC. This translates into CASSHEGRYGYTF.

The chain uses TRBV5-4 and TRBJ2-1; 11 positions agree with TRBD2. Unmatched junction bases numbered 10, after V lost 4 bases and J lost 7 bases. The CDR3 covers 16 residues. CDR1 and CDR2 (germline): SGHNT, YYREEE (reference sequence). The CDR3 loop reads CASSPLAGVPSNEQFF. The CDR3 DNA sequence: TGTGCCAGCAGCCCACTAGCGGGAGTCCCTAGTAATGAGCAGTTCTTC. Variable domain in full (rest from reference TRBV5-4 and TRBJ2-1): ETGVTQSPTHLIKTRGQQVTLRCSSQSGHNTVSWYQQALGQGPQFIFQYYREEENGRGNFPPRFSGLQFPNYSSELNVNALELDDSALYLCASSPLAGVPSNEQFFGPGTRLTVL.

This chain connects TRBV4-1 to TRBJ2-1; the D gene is possibly TRBD2 (6 bases). This CDR3 is 15 amino acids long. CDR1 and CDR2 (germline): MGHRA, YSYEKL. V lost 0 bases and J 9 bases, leaving 15 bases between the germline ends. For the CDR3, the DNA is TGCGCCAGCAGCCAAGATAGGTGCGGGATCGGTGAGCAGTTCTTC. Its translation: CASSQDRCGIGEQFF.

The genes are TRBV5-1 and TRBJ2-7; a possible D gene is TRBD1 (6 bases). CDR3 size: 15 residues. V was pared by 0 bases and J by 1 base, with 11 bases between. In germline, CDR1 is SGHRS, CDR2 YFSETQ. The CDR3 sequence: CASSLADSASYEQYF. Written as DNA, the CDR3 is TGCGCCAGCAGCTTGGCGGACAGCGCATCCTACGAGCAGTACTTC.

Turning to this clone: Other DNA sequences within the sample encode an identical CDR3. This chain connects TRBV10-3 to TRBJ2-1; 9 bases line up with TRBD2. J was trimmed by 8 bases and V by 6 bases; bases with no gene match: 8. The CDR3 is made up of 14 amino acids. CDR1 is ENHRY, CDR2 SYGVKD, per germline. This chain's CDR3 is CAIRGASGIDEQFF. For the CDR3, the DNA is TGTGCCATCAGGGGGGCTAGCGGGATCGATGAGCAGTTCTTC.

The rearrangement links TRBV4-1 to TRBJ1-4; TRBD1 matches 11 bases. The germline gives CDR1 MGHRA, CDR2 YSYEKL. The ends lost 4 bases at V and 0 bases at J; junction bases unmatched: 1. The CDR3 covers 16 residues. In nucleotides, the CDR3 is TGCGCCAGCAGCCCGGGACAGGGGGCAACTAATGAAAAACTGTTTTTT. Residues: CASSPGQGATNEKLFF.

This chain connects TRBV28 to TRBJ2-7; 7 nucleotides match TRBD1. The V gene's germline CDR1 is MDHEN and CDR2 SYDVKM. V lost 6 bases to trimming and J lost 1 base; unmatched junction nucleotides: 15. The CDR3 is 17 residues long. The CDR3 nucleotides are TGTGCCAGCAGCCCTACATCACTGTACAGGGGTTCCTACGAGCAGTACTTC. Amino acid sequence: CASSPTSLYRGSYEQYF.

The genes are TRBV7-6 and TRBJ1-1, with TRBD1 identical over 8 bases. The CDR3 contains 17 residues. The junction had 13 bases not matched to a gene; V was cut back by 5 bases and J by 2 bases. Germline values: CDR1 SGHVS, CDR2 FNYEAQ. The CDR3: CASSDRGYCVTNTEAFF. The CDR3 DNA sequence: TGTGCCAGCAGCGACAGGGGATATTGCGTCACAAACACTGAAGCTTTCTTT.

This clone was seen more than once but under ten times. The chain combines TRBV15 with TRBJ2-1, with TRBD2 as a possible D gene (5 bases). The CDR3 is 12 amino acids. The germline V gene encodes CDR1 LNHNV and CDR2 YYDKDF (reference sequence). The V end lost 1 base, the J end lost 16 bases, and 14 bases lay between the germline ends. CDR3 sequence: CATSRALAGPFF. CDR3 DNA sequence: TGTGCCACCAGCAGAGCTCTAGCTGGACCCTTCTTC.